The present T cell receptor beta chain was sequenced within a study of blood T cell repertoires in COVID-19. The CDR3 is made up of 15 amino acids. The germline V gene has CDR1 MNHEY and CDR2 SMNVEV (reference sequence). The V end lost 0 bases, the J end lost 2 bases, and 8 bases lay between the germline ends. Libraries were prepared by immunoSEQ multiplex PCR; TCRdb keeps only in-frame clonotypes and omits some of them. The sample has fewer than 250,000 clones, roughly 91% seen once; the top ten hold approximately 7.3%. This clonotype was sampled from a man aged 25-45 years in a cohort exposed to, infected with or recovered from COVID-19 (not recorded which). Sequenced: PBMCs or T cells enriched from blood (not recorded which). The chain has TRBV27 and TRBJ2-1, with D unresolved. The chain's CDR3 is CASSLSAVPYNEQFF. The CDR3 DNA reads TGTGCCAGCAGTTTATCAGCTGTCCCCTACAATGAGCAGTTCTTC.